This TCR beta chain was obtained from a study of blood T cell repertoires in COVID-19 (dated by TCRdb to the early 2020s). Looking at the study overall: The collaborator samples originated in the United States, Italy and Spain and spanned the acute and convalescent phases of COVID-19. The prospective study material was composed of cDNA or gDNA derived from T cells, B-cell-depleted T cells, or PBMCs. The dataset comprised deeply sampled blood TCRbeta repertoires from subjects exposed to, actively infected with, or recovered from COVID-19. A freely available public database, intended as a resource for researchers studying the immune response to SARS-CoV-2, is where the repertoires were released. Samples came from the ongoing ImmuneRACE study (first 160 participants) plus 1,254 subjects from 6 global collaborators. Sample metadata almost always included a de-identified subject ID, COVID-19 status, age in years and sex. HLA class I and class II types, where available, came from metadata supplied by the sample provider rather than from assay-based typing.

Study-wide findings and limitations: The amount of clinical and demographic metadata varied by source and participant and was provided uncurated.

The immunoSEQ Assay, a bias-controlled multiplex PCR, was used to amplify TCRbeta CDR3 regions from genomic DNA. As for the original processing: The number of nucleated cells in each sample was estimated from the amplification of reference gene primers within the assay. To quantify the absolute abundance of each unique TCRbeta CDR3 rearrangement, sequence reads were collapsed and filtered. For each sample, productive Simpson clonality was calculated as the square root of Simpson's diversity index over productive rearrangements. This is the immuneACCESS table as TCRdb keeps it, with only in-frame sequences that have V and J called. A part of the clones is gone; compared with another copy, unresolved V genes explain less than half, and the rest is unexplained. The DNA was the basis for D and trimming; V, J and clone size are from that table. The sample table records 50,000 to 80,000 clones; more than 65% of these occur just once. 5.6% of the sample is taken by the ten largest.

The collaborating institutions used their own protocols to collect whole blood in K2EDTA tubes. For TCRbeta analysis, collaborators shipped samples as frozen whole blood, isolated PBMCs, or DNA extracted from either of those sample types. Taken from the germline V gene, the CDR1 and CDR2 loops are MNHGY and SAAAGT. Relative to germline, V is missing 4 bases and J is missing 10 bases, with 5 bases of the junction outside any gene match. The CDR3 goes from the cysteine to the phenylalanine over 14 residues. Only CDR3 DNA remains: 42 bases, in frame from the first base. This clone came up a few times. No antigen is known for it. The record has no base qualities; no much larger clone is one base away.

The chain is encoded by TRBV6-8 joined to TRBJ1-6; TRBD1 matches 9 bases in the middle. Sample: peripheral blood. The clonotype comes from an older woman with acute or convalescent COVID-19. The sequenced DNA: TGTGCCAGCAGTTTTTGGGACAGGGACTCACCCCTCCACTTT. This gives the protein CASSFWDRDSPLHF.